Each of the 17 T cell receptor beta chains below was sequenced from the same sample in a study of blood T cell repertoires in COVID-19. The data were produced by immunoSEQ multiplex PCR, yet TCRdb's version contains in-frame clones alone and is incomplete. The data show about 320,000 clones, 90% seen once. The source material was PBMCs or T cells enriched from blood (not recorded which). Receptors originate from a woman in her 30s who had been exposed to COVID-19.

The chain recombines TRBV11-3 with TRBJ2-3; TRBD2 agrees at 9 bases. Germline assignment: CDR1 SGHNT and CDR2 YENEEA. The J segment lost 0 bases and the V segment lost 6 bases, leaving 10 bases of the junction unmatched. The CDR3 extends over 17 amino acids. DNA for the CDR3: TGTGCCAGCAGATTCATGTTAGCGGGGGTAAGCACAGATACGCAGTATTTT. Translation gives CASRFMLAGVSTDTQYF. Based on the CDR3 plus reference TRBV11-3 and TRBJ2-3, the full variable domain is EAGVVQSPRYKIIEKKQPVAFWCNPISGHNTLYWYLQNLGQGPELLIRYENEEAVDDSQLPKDRFSAERLKGVDSTLKIQPAELGDSAVYLCASRFMLAGVSTDTQYFGPGTRLTVL.

The V gene is TRBV6-5, the J gene TRBJ1-6; 7 bases are a match to TRBD1. The CDR3 covers 15 residues. The J segment lost 2 bases and the V segment lost 6 bases, leaving 4 bases of the junction unmatched. Germline assignment: CDR1 MNHEY and CDR2 SVGAGI. The CDR3 DNA reads as TGTGCCAGCAGCCTAGGGGGCCCCTATAATTCACCCCTCCACTTT. It is translated as CASSLGGPYNSPLHF.

The V call is TRBV19, the J call TRBJ1-5; 7 nucleotides agree with TRBD1. V shed 6 bases and J 0 bases; nucleotides not matched to a gene: 5. The CDR3 has 15 residues. Germline loops: CDR1 LNHDA, CDR2 SQIVND (reference sequence). This CDR3 is CASRKGTDSNQPQHF. In DNA form, the CDR3 reads TGTGCCAGTAGGAAAGGGACAGATAGCAATCAGCCCCAGCATTTT.

The chain joins TRBV6-5 to TRBJ2-3, with 9 positions matching TRBD2. CDR3 length equals 15 residues. CDR1 and CDR2 from the germline V gene are MNHEY and SVGAGI. V trimming: 3 bases; J trimming: 5 bases; junction bases outside the gene matches: 6. The CDR3 protein is CASSYSGGRGDTQYF. The CDR3 nucleotides are TGTGCCAGCAGTTATAGCGGGGGACGAGGAGATACGCAGTATTTT.

The chain employs TRBV9 and TRBJ2-5, with D maybe TRBD1 (6 bases). Trimming pared 0 bases from V and 2 bases from J, leaving 11 bases between. Germline CDR1 reads SGDLS; CDR2 reads YYNGEE. The CDR3 covers 15 residues. CDR3 DNA sequence: TGTGCCAGCAGCGTAGGAAGACAGGCTCAAGAGACCCAGTACTTC. Its protein product is CASSVGRQAQETQYF.

This clone occurred once. The V gene is TRBV20-1, the J gene TRBJ2-5; D gene uncertain. The germline V gene encodes CDR1 DFQATT and CDR2 SNEGSKA (reference sequence). V was pared by 5 bases and J by 5 bases, with 9 bases between. The CDR3 has 11 amino acids. This CDR3 is CSAGMRETQYF. The CDR3 nucleotides read TGCAGTGCTGGCATGCGGGAGACCCAGTACTTC.

V usage is TRBV4-1 and J usage is TRBJ2-7, with 7 bases identical to TRBD1. J lost 3 bases, V lost 5 bases, and 4 bases had no gene match. The length of the CDR3 is 13 residues. CDR1 and CDR2 (germline): MGHRA, YSYEKL. The CDR3 DNA sequence: TGCGCCAGCAGCATCCGGGACAGCTACGAGCAGTACTTC. Encoded protein: CASSIRDSYEQYF.

The chain is built from TRBV5-4 and TRBJ2-5; D gene unclear. The CDR3 covers 16 residues. V gave up 0 bases and J gave up 4 bases, with 16 bases separating them. Germline CDR1 and CDR2: SGHNT and YYREEE (reference sequence). The CDR3 reads CASSLGQARFGETQYF. DNA for the CDR3: TGTGCCAGCAGCTTGGGGCAGGCAAGATTCGGAGAGACCCAGTACTTC.

This rearrangement joins TRBV9 to TRBJ1-1; TRBD1 is a possible D gene (6 bases). Germline V lookup: CDR1 SGDLS, CDR2 YYNGEE. The V gene lost 3 bases and the J gene lost 5 bases, with 11 bases spanning the gap. The CDR3 contains 13 residues. In DNA, the CDR3 is TGTGCCAGCAGCGAAAACAGGGAGACTGAAGCTTTCTTT. Protein: CASSENRETEAFF. Full variable domain (remainder filled in from reference TRBV9 and TRBJ1-1): DSGVTQTPKHLITATGQRVTLRCSPRSGDLSVYWYQQSLDQGLQFLIQYYNGEERAKGNILERFSAQQFPDLHSELNLSSLELGDSALYFCASSENRETEAFFGQGTRLTVV.

This sequence joins TRBV6-5 and TRBJ1-1; D possibly corresponds to TRBD1 (5 bases). This CDR3 contains 11 residues. V was trimmed by 9 bases and J by 5 bases, leaving 10 bases between them. From germline, CDR1 is MNHEY and CDR2 SVGAGI. The CDR3 DNA is TGTGCCAGTCACCAGGGAACTGAAGCTTTCTTT. This gives the protein CASHQGTEAFF.

This clone was seen once. The J gene is TRBJ1-2, the V gene TRBV9; unclear D gene. From germline, CDR1 is SGDLS and CDR2 YYNGEE. The CDR3 sequence is 15 residues long. The V gene lost 0 bases and the J gene lost 3 bases, with 12 bases spanning the gap. The CDR3 nucleotides are TGTGCCAGCAGCGTAGGACGCCTAGAACACTATGGCTACACCTTC. It codes for CASSVGRLEHYGYTF. The full variable domain, in which reference TRBV9 and TRBJ1-2 provide the parts outside the CDR3, is DSGVTQTPKHLITATGQRVTLRCSPRSGDLSVYWYQQSLDQGLQFLIQYYNGEERAKGNILERFSAQQFPDLHSELNLSSLELGDSALYFCASSVGRLEHYGYTFGSGTRLTVV.

This chain connects TRBV7-9 to TRBJ1-1; tentatively, D is TRBD1 (5 bases). V was cut by 7 bases and J by 5 bases, with 14 bases left in between. Germline V gene sequence: CDR1 SEHNR, CDR2 FQNEAQ (reference sequence). The length of the CDR3 is 13 residues. In DNA, the CDR3 is TGTGCCAGCACCTGGCGGGGGAGGACTGAAGCTTTCTTT. Its translation: CASTWRGRTEAFF. The full variable domain, completed using reference TRBV7-9 and TRBJ1-1, is DTGVSQNPRHKITKRGQNVTFRCDPISEHNRLYWYRQTLGQGPEFLTYFQNEAQLEKSRLLSDRFSAERPKGSFSTLEIQRTEQGDSAMYLCASTWRGRTEAFFGQGTRLTVV.

The chain recombines TRBV15 with TRBJ1-1, with a weak D call TRBD1 (5 bases). Trimming pared 4 bases from V and 5 bases from J, leaving 11 bases between. The length of the CDR3 is 13 residues. Per germline, CDR1 LNHNV and CDR2 YYDKDF (reference sequence). CDR3 nucleotides: TGTGCCACCAGCATTCAGGGCGGAACTGAAGCTTTCTTT. This translates into CATSIQGGTEAFF.

The V call is TRBV2, the J call TRBJ1-5; D is undetermined. CDR3 length: 13 amino acids. Germline CDR1 reads SNHLY; CDR2 reads FYNNEI. V was trimmed by 4 bases and J by 6 bases, leaving 10 bases between them. CDR3: CASSATEGQPQHF. CDR3 coding DNA: TGTGCCAGCAGTGCCACAGAAGGTCAGCCCCAGCATTTT.

V usage is TRBV5-1 and J usage is TRBJ1-2, with 7 bases matching TRBD1. The CDR3 extends over 16 amino acids. The germline V gene encodes CDR1 SGHRS and CDR2 YFSETQ. Trimming removed 3 bases from V and 4 bases from J; junction bases left unmatched: 12. The CDR3 DNA reads as TGCGCCAGCAGCTCTATACCGGGACAGCCATCCTATGGCTACACCTTC. Translated, it gives CASSSIPGQPSYGYTF.

The chain couples TRBV7-3 to TRBJ2-1; 10 bases map to TRBD1. The CDR3 has 16 amino acids. V lost 5 bases and J lost 1; bases outside the gene matches: 5. Per the germline V gene, CDR1 is SGHTA and CDR2 is FQGTGA. In DNA form, the CDR3 reads TGTGCCAGCAGCCCCGGGACAGGGGATTCCTACAATGAGCAGTTCTTC. It is translated as CASSPGTGDSYNEQFF.

The rearrangement links TRBV20-1 to TRBJ2-3; D possibly matches TRBD1 or TRBD2 (5 bases each). CDR1 and CDR2 from the germline V gene are DFQATT and SNEGSKA (reference sequence). The CDR3 length is 13 residues. Trimming cost V 3 bases and J 5 bases, with 12 bases left between them. CDR3 DNA sequence: TGCAGTGCTAGTGAGGGGCCCGTAGATACGCAGTATTTT. This gives the protein CSASEGPVDTQYF.